This T cell receptor (beta chain) was identified during a study of T cells in Graves' hyperthyroidism and ophthalmopathy. About this clonotype itself: Its specificity is unknown.

Study findings and constraints: In blood, most of the thyroid clonotypes expanded above 0.001 were also present.

The investigators amplified TCR beta CDR3 regions from RNA transcripts. The HTBI primer set drove a first-round RT-PCR of the TCR CDR3. TCRdb redid the calling of the multiplex PCR reads with MiXCR, one entry per CDR3 protein. The sample consists of some 300,000 distinct CDR3 sequences, 16% of them appearing once. The CDR3 runs to 13 residues. The germline V gene encodes CDR1 MNHNS and CDR2 SASEGT. Trimming shortened V by 6 bases and J by 3 bases, and 11 bases separated the two germline ends. The specimen was blood. The rearrangement uses TRBV6-1 and TRBJ1-2; D uncertain. This sequence originates from a man in his thirties or forties with Graves' hyperthyroidism. Here the CDR3 DNA reads TGTGCCAGCAGCCCCGGGGTCTACTATGGCTACACCTTC. This translates into CASSPGVYYGYTF.